Listed here are 24 T cell receptor beta chains from one sample, sequenced in a study of blood T cell repertoires in COVID-19. Clones were read by immunoSEQ multiplex PCR, and TCRdb kept only the in-frame ones, dropping some. This table has roughly 300,000 clones, over 75% appearing once. The source material was peripheral blood. These receptors all stem from a human donor in a cohort sampled during active COVID-19.

The rearrangement links TRBV24-1 to TRBJ1-1, with 12 bases matching TRBD1. The CDR3 extends over 14 amino acids. J lost 8 bases, V lost 3 bases, and 3 bases had no gene match. The germline V gene encodes CDR1 KGHDR and CDR2 SFDVKD. In DNA form, the CDR3 reads TGTGCCACCAGTGATCCCGGGACAGGGGGCGAAGCTTTCTTT. Protein sequence: CATSDPGTGGEAFF.

This rearrangement joins TRBV7-2 to TRBJ1-4; TRBD1 aligns across 7 bases. Unmatched junction bases numbered 6, after V lost 5 bases and J lost 6 bases. CDR3 size: 14 residues. Germline V lookup: CDR1 SGHTA, CDR2 FQGNSA. CDR3 bases: TGTGCCAGCAGCCCGACAGGGATGGATGAAAAACTGTTTTTT. This translates into CASSPTGMDEKLFF.

The V gene is TRBV27, the J gene TRBJ1-5, with a tentative D call TRBD1 (5 bases). The CDR3 has 13 amino acids. V lost 6 bases and J lost 7, with 13 bases in between. The germline V gene has CDR1 MNHEY and CDR2 SMNVEV (reference sequence). The DNA for the CDR3 is TGTGCCAGCAGCGATACAGGTGGGCAGCCCCAGCATTTT. It codes for CASSDTGGQPQHF.

The gene calls are TRBV7-2 and TRBJ1-5, with 7 bases matching TRBD1. V shed 6 bases, J shed 7 bases, and the junction held 12 bases outside the gene matches. Germline V lookup: CDR1 SGHTA, CDR2 FQGNSA. This CDR3 is built from 15 residues. The CDR3 nucleotides read TGTGCCAGCAGTCCTGACAGGGTGGGTAGCCAGCCCCAGCATTTT. Protein: CASSPDRVGSQPQHF.

The chain links TRBV10-3 to TRBJ2-3, with 9 bases fitting TRBD1. This CDR3 spans 15 amino acids. Germline CDR1 and CDR2: ENHRY and SYGVKD. V was clipped by 6 bases and J by 2 bases; unmatched bases: 6. The DNA of the CDR3 is TGTGCCATCAGCAAGGGACAGGGCCTCACAGATACGCAGTATTTT. Translated, it gives CAISKGQGLTDTQYF.

About this clone itself: The junction and the germline gene differ at one end; a read error may be behind it. V and J are TRBV19 and TRBJ2-7; TRBD2 might be the D (5 bases). The length of the CDR3 is 13 residues. Germline V CDR1 and CDR2: LNHDA, SQIVND (reference sequence). Written as DNA, the CDR3 is TGTGCCAGCGCCCGGGGAGCCGCCTATGAGCAGTACTTC. Encoded protein: CASARGAAYEQYF.

This clone was observed once. The V gene is TRBV7-2, the J gene TRBJ1-4; D is unclear. This CDR3 contains 13 residues. The ends were cut back, 4 bases at V and 8 bases at J, with 11 bases in the middle. In germline, CDR1 is SGHTA, CDR2 FQGNSA. The CDR3 nucleotides read TGTGCCAGCAGCTCACCCGTCGAGGAAAAACTGTTTTTT. Its protein is CASSSPVEEKLFF.

The rearrangement uses TRBV5-4 and TRBJ2-5, with 8 bases aligning to TRBD1. This CDR3 region has 14 residues. The germline gives CDR1 SGHNT, CDR2 YYREEE (reference sequence). Unmatched junction bases numbered 2, after V lost 0 bases and J lost 4 bases. The CDR3 sequence: CASSLDQGAETQYF. CDR3 in DNA: TGTGCCAGCAGCTTGGACCAGGGGGCAGAGACCCAGTACTTC.

The sample holds one count of this clone. The chain has TRBV2 and TRBJ1-5, with 7 bases lining up with TRBD1. The trim removed 3 bases at V and 4 bases at J, leaving 6 bases unmatched. The CDR3 is 15 amino acids. From germline, CDR1 is SNHLY and CDR2 FYNNEI. DNA for the CDR3: TGTGCCAGCAGTGAGAACAGGGGTGGGAATCAGCCCCAGCATTTT. Its translation: CASSENRGGNQPQHF. The entire variable domain, with the rest obtained from reference TRBV2 and TRBJ1-5, is as follows: EPEVTQTPSHQVTQMGQEVILRCVPISNHLYFYWYRQILGQKVEFLVSFYNNEISEKSEIFDDQFSVERPDGSNFTLKIRSTKLEDSAMYFCASSENRGGNQPQHFGDGTRLSIL.

This clone was seen only once. The chain recombines TRBV11-1 with TRBJ1-1, with 7 bases identical to TRBD1. Per the germline V gene, CDR1 is SGHAT and CDR2 is FQDESV (reference sequence). V lost 6 bases, J lost 0 bases, and 10 bases stayed unmatched. The CDR3 has 16 amino acids. The CDR3, as DNA: TGTGCCAGCAGTACACAGGGGACAACCCTGAACACTGAAGCTTTCTTT. Protein: CASSTQGTTLNTEAFF.

This rearrangement joins TRBV27 to TRBJ2-5, with TRBD2 matching 7 bases. CDR1 is MNHEY, CDR2 SMNVEV, per germline (reference sequence). The junction had 20 bases not matched to a gene; V was cut back by 5 bases and J by 5 bases. The CDR3 extends over 18 amino acids. The CDR3 DNA reads as TGTGCCAGCAGTCTCACGACCGTCTCCGGGCGAGCGGGGGAGACCCAGTACTTC. Translating gives CASSLTTVSGRAGETQYF.

The rearrangement uses TRBV4-2 and TRBJ2-3, with TRBD2 identical over 11 bases. Germline-derived CDR1 and CDR2 are LGHNA and YNFKEQ. Germline trimming cut 1 base from V and 5 bases from J; bases unmatched to any gene: 8. The CDR3 is made up of 17 amino acids. The CDR3 reads CASSQVSLAGGRDTQYF. The CDR3 DNA sequence: TGTGCCAGCAGCCAAGTATCGCTAGCGGGGGGTAGAGATACGCAGTATTTT.

The gene calls are TRBV12-3 or TRBV12-4 and TRBJ1-2; the D gene is possibly TRBD1 (5 bases). The V gene lost 10 bases and the J gene lost 4 bases, with 13 bases spanning the gap. The CDR3 spans 12 residues. This chain's CDR3 is CATTYGGYGYTF. The CDR3, as DNA: TGTGCCACTACTTACGGGGGCTATGGCTACACCTTC.

The chain is built from TRBV19 and TRBJ2-3; no definite D call. V lost 6 bases and J 1 base, leaving 8 bases between the germline ends. CDR1 and CDR2 (germline): LNHDA, SQIVND (reference sequence). The CDR3 loop spans 13 amino acids. The chain's CDR3 is CASSLGRTDTQYF. CDR3 DNA sequence: TGTGCCAGTAGCTTGGGCCGCACAGATACGCAGTATTTT.

The V and J genes are TRBV19 and TRBJ1-2; D uncertain. The CDR3 consists of 13 residues. Germline CDR1 reads LNHDA; CDR2 reads SQIVND (reference sequence). V lost 2 bases and J lost 8, with 12 bases in between. The CDR3 spells CASSIMGSGGYTF. In nucleotides, the CDR3 is TGTGCCAGTAGTATAATGGGGTCGGGAGGCTACACCTTC.

The gene calls are TRBV24-1 and TRBJ2-3; TRBD2 might be the D (7 bases). The V gene's germline CDR1 is KGHDR and CDR2 SFDVKD. V was trimmed by 6 bases and J by 9 bases, leaving 15 bases between them. The CDR3 sequence is 13 residues long. CDR3 DNA: TGTGCCACCAGTTTTGGGGGGGCTTGGACGCAGTATTTT. It yields the protein CATSFGGAWTQYF.

The chain joins TRBV18 to TRBJ2-5, with D possibly being TRBD2 (5 bases). The CDR3 contains 14 residues. Trimming took 8 bases from V and 2 from J, leaving 15 bases between them. Germline V gives CDR1 KGHSH, CDR2 LQKENI. The CDR3: CASQRVRGQETQYF. In DNA, the CDR3 is TGTGCCAGCCAGAGGGTCCGGGGACAAGAGACCCAGTACTTC. Variable domain in full (rest from reference TRBV18 and TRBJ2-5): NAGVMQNPRHLVRRRGQEARLRCSPMKGHSHVYWYRQLPEEGLKFMVYLQKENIIDESGMPKERFSAEFPKEGPSILRIQQVVRGDSAAYFCASQRVRGQETQYFGPGTRLLVL.

The chain links TRBV7-3 to TRBJ1-2; 7 nucleotides match TRBD1. Germline V CDR1 and CDR2: SGHTA, FQGTGA. This CDR3 spans 13 amino acids. V lost 5 bases to trimming and J lost 6 bases; unmatched junction nucleotides: 6. This CDR3 is CASSHDRDDGYTF. The CDR3 nucleotides read TGTGCCAGCAGCCACGACAGGGATGATGGCTACACCTTC. Full variable domain (missing parts from reference TRBV7-3 and TRBJ1-2): GAGVSQTPSNKVTEKGKYVELRCDPISGHTALYWYRQSLGQGPEFLIYFQGTGAADDSGLPNDRFFAVRPEGSVSTLKIQRTERGDSAVYLCASSHDRDDGYTFGSGTRLTVV.

The chain recombines TRBV2 with TRBJ2-1, with 7 bases lining up with TRBD1. CDR1 is SNHLY, CDR2 FYNNEI, per germline. This CDR3 is 15 amino acids long. J was trimmed by 4 bases and V by 6 bases; bases with no gene match: 9. The CDR3 protein is CASRRQGFAYNEQFF. Here the CDR3 DNA reads TGTGCCAGCAGAAGACAGGGATTCGCATACAATGAGCAGTTCTTC.

The chain links TRBV19 to TRBJ1-2; TRBD1 might be the D (6 bases). The CDR3 is 15 residues long. Trimming removed 3 bases from V and 6 bases from J, with 17 bases in between. Per the germline V gene, CDR1 is LNHDA and CDR2 is SQIVND (reference sequence). This CDR3 is CASSIKAGVGDGYTF. The DNA for the CDR3 is TGTGCCAGTAGTATTAAGGCAGGGGTCGGCGATGGCTACACCTTC.

V and J are TRBV5-1 and TRBJ1-5; the match to TRBD1 covers 8 bases. The length of the CDR3 is 15 residues. The germline V gene has CDR1 SGHRS and CDR2 YFSETQ. The junction had 3 bases not matched to a gene; V was cut back by 4 bases and J by 0 bases. Written as DNA, the CDR3 is TGCGCCAGCAGCACCACAGGGGGTAGCAATCAGCCCCAGCATTTT. Residues: CASSTTGGSNQPQHF.

This CDR3 is CASSPTGGLYGYTF. The CDR3 DNA follows: TGTGCCAGCAGCCCGACAGGGGGCCTCTATGGCTACACCTTC. The rearrangement joins TRBV5-4 to TRBJ1-2; 10 bases are a match to TRBD1. The CDR3 sequence is 14 residues long. Trimming took 4 bases from V and 4 from J; bases not matched to a gene: 4. Germline CDR1 SGHNT, CDR2 YYREEE (reference sequence).

V is TRBV5-1 and J is TRBJ1-2; D possibly corresponds to TRBD1 (6 bases). CDR3 length equals 18 residues. V gave up 1 base and J gave up 0 bases, with 19 bases separating them. CDR1 and CDR2 (germline): SGHRS, YFSETQ. In DNA, the CDR3 is TGCGCCAGCAGCTTGATTCGACTTGGACAGAGAGCTAACTATGGCTACACCTTC. This encodes CASSLIRLGQRANYGYTF.

The gene calls are TRBV7-2 and TRBJ2-7, with D possibly TRBD1 on 5 matching bases. The CDR3 is 14 residues long. The V end lost 5 bases, the J end lost 1 base, and 12 bases lay between the germline ends. Germline V gene lookup returns CDR1 SGHTA and CDR2 FQGNSA. The CDR3 bases are TGTGCCAGCAGCCCGCGCCAGGGATCCTACGAGCAGTACTTC. Its translation is CASSPRQGSYEQYF. Full variable domain (rest looked up from reference TRBV7-2 and TRBJ2-7): GAGVSQSPSNKVTEKGKDVELRCDPISGHTALYWYRQSLGQGLEFLIYFQGNSAPDKSGLPSDRFSAERTGGSVSTLTIQRTQQEDSAVYLCASSPRQGSYEQYFGPGTRLTVT.